This is a list of T cell receptor beta chains from one sample in a study of Ad26.COV2.S vaccination and SARS-CoV-2 variants. The protocol was immunoSEQ multiplex PCR, while the TCRdb copy is restricted to in-frame clones and leaves out a portion. The profile shows around 450,000 clones, roughly 87% of them singletons. This sample comprised peripheral blood, obtained in a trial of Ad26.COV2.S vaccine versus placebo. These receptors originate from a person aged 18-60 years who received the Ad26.COV2.S COVID-19 vaccine or a placebo. Both conserved end residues are part of each CDR3.

j_gene | v_gene | CDR3aa
TRBJ1-2 | TRBV7-2 | CASSLDRVVGYTF
TRBJ2-3 | TRBV7-3 | CASSLNPAGTDTQYF
TRBJ2-1 | TRBV21-1 | CASSKFLRRPGNEQFF
TRBJ1-3 | TRBV4-2 | CASSQDRWGRGNTIYF
TRBJ1-1 | TRBV28 | CASSSPMNTEAFF
TRBJ2-1 | TRBV6-2/TRBV6-3 | CASSYNRGRAYNEQFF
TRBJ1-3 | TRBV4-3 | CASSEGPRTGYFSGNTIYF
TRBJ2-2 | TRBV7-2 | CASSLVGSAGELFF
TRBJ2-3 | TRBV19 | CASSIGGGRGGRADTQYF
TRBJ1-1 | TRBV7-9 | CASSPSIGRLNTEAFF
TRBJ1-4 | TRBV9 | CASSSGTGEKLFF
TRBJ1-1 | TRBV19 | CASSMVSGGAWNTEAFF
TRBJ2-7 | TRBV10-3 | CAISDFGTALGEQYF
TRBJ1-4 | TRBV18 | CASSRGQHEKLFF
TRBJ2-1 | TRBV12-5 | CASGWTDNEQFF
TRBJ2-3 | TRBV23-1 | CASSQVGTPGPDTQYF
TRBJ2-7 | TRBV7-2 | CASSFGQGAREQYF
TRBJ1-2 | TRBV4-1 | CASSQTLTDPYGYTF
TRBJ2-5 | TRBV30 | CAWGVGAQETQYF
TRBJ2-3 | TRBV2 | CASRWTTLPPDTQYF
TRBJ1-6 | TRBV19 | CASTTGGRSSYNSPLHF
TRBJ2-1 | TRBV6-2/TRBV6-3 | CASSEPFYNEQFF
TRBJ1-2 | TRBV7-2 | CASSLYGQGNYGYTF
TRBJ1-5 | TRBV10-3 | CAISEVPGGSNQPQHF
TRBJ2-5 | TRBV7-2 | CASSLVLRGVGRETQYF
TRBJ1-2 | TRBV19 | CASSATPKHNYGYTF
TRBJ2-3 | TRBV7-9 | CASSSTDTQYF
TRBJ2-3 | TRBV18 | CASSPPGQSTDTQYF
TRBJ1-5 | TRBV19 | CASSILGRTIHQPQHF
TRBJ2-2 | TRBV5-6 | CASSLGTSGSRTGELFF
TRBJ2-1 | TRBV19 | CASSPSGGLRVAFNEQFF
TRBJ2-3 | TRBV29-1 | CSAQWAKTSTDTQYF